A selection of T cell receptor beta chains follows, all from one sample in a study of Ad26.COV2.S vaccination and SARS-CoV-2 variants. Clones were read by immunoSEQ multiplex PCR, and TCRdb kept only the in-frame ones, dropping some. The sample has fewer than 500,000 clones; 80% to 90% are singletons. Material: peripheral blood, obtained in a trial of Ad26.COV2.S vaccine versus placebo. The source of these receptors is a person aged 18-65 years who received the Ad26.COV2.S COVID-19 vaccine or a placebo. The CDR3 runs from the conserved cysteine through the conserved F or W. A D gene is named only where the DNA matches it firmly. Clone size is given for some rows only: seen once, a few or many times, or a class if the clone is expanded.

d_gene,abundance,v_gene,j_gene,CDR3aa,CDR3nt
NA,NA,TRBV29-1,TRBJ1-1,CSAPFPGPTDTEAFF,TGCAGCGCCCCTTTCCCCGGCCCCACGGACACTGAAGCTTTCTTT
NA,NA,TRBV12-5,TRBJ2-3,CASGKTADTQYF,TGTGCTAGTGGCAAGACTGCTGATACGCAGTATTTT
NA,NA,TRBV19,TRBJ1-4,CASSWVPGDEKLFF,TGTGCCAGTAGTTGGGTTCCGGGGGATGAAAAACTGTTTTTT
TRBD1,NA,TRBV7-3,TRBJ1-2,CASSLDRGYGYTF,TGTGCCAGCAGCTTAGACAGGGGCTATGGCTACACCTTC
NA,NA,TRBV6-1,TRBJ2-5,CASSEATAAKETQYF,TGTGCCAGCAGTGAAGCCACGGCCGCTAAAGAGACCCAGTACTTC
TRBD2,NA,TRBV7-8,TRBJ2-3,CASSLGDYPGRDTQYF,TGTGCCAGCAGCTTGGGGGACTATCCGGGCCGAGATACGCAGTATTTT
NA,NA,TRBV2,TRBJ1-1,CASSESWGAEAFF,TGTGCCAGCAGTGAAAGCTGGGGCGCTGAAGCTTTCTTT
NA,NA,TRBV24-1,TRBJ2-1,CATSDPGAGGINNEQFF,TGTGCCACCAGTGACCCCGGGGCCGGCGGAATTAACAATGAGCAGTTCTTC
TRBD2,NA,TRBV19,TRBJ2-3,CASSRGGTDTQYF,TGTGCCAGTAGTAGGGGGGGGACAGATACGCAGTATTTT
TRBD1,once,TRBV19,TRBJ1-3,CASKATGGPGNTIYF,TGTGCCAGTAAGGCGACAGGGGGCCCCGGAAACACCATATATTTT
TRBD1,NA,TRBV5-4,TRBJ1-2,CASRDGTAPYGYTF,TGTGCCAGCAGGGACGGGACAGCGCCCTATGGCTACACCTTC
NA,NA,TRBV28,TRBJ1-4,CASRGINEKLFF,TGTGCCAGCCGGGGCATTAATGAAAAACTGTTTTTT
TRBD1,NA,TRBV5-1,TRBJ2-5,CASSYRITTGVETQYF,TGCGCCAGCAGCTACCGGATAACGACAGGGGTCGAGACCCAGTACTTC
TRBD1,NA,TRBV4-1,TRBJ1-5,CASSQGDRGTQPQHF,TGCGCCAGCAGCCAAGGGGACAGGGGGACTCAGCCCCAGCATTTT
NA,NA,TRBV2,TRBJ2-1,CASSGYNEQFF,TGTGCCAGCAGTGGCTACAATGAGCAGTTCTTC
TRBD2,NA,TRBV5-1,TRBJ2-7,CASSLLASGETTYEQYF,TGCGCCAGCAGCTTGTTGGCTAGCGGGGAAACAACCTACGAGCAGTACTTC
TRBD1,NA,TRBV25-1,TRBJ1-1,CASSGRSPGQGALTEAFF,TGTGCCAGCAGTGGAAGATCACCGGGACAGGGGGCCTTGACTGAAGCTTTCTTT
NA,NA,TRBV11-2,TRBJ1-1,CASSPPYSEAFF,TGTGCCAGCAGTCCACCATATTCTGAAGCTTTCTTT
NA,once,TRBV28,TRBJ1-5,CASSSYLGIQPQHF,TGTGCCAGCAGTTCCTATCTCGGGATTCAGCCCCAGCATTTT
TRBD2,NA,TRBV5-1,TRBJ2-3,CASGTSGSPDTQYF,TGCGCCAGCGGGACTAGCGGGAGTCCAGATACGCAGTATTTT
NA,NA,TRBV28,TRBJ1-5,CASRPPRYNQPQHF,TGTGCCAGCAGACCCCCGAGGTACAATCAGCCCCAGCATTTT
NA,NA,TRBV24-1,TRBJ2-3,CATSGRTSTDTQYF,TGTGCCACCAGTGGGCGGACGAGCACAGATACGCAGTATTTT
TRBD2,NA,TRBV14,TRBJ2-7,CASSHWTSGGYEQYF,TGTGCCAGCAGCCATTGGACTAGCGGGGGCTACGAGCAGTACTTC
TRBD1,NA,TRBV28,TRBJ1-5,CASSFFMGLDRVNQPQHF,TGTGCCAGCAGTTTCTTTATGGGTCTGGACAGGGTAAATCAGCCCCAGCATTTT
NA,once,TRBV29-1,TRBJ1-1,CSVVRQMNTEAFF,TGCAGCGTTGTAAGACAGATGAACACTGAAGCTTTCTTT
NA,few,TRBV6-5,TRBJ1-2,CASSYTGVGYTF,TGTGCCAGCAGTTACACGGGGGTAGGCTACACCTTC
TRBD1,NA,TRBV29-1,TRBJ2-5,CSPQDRETQYF,TGCAGCCCCCAGGACAGGGAGACCCAGTACTTC